One and the same sample provided the 17 T cell receptor beta chains below, sequenced in a study of blood T cell repertoires in COVID-19 (TCRdb year 2020). The library relied on the immunoSEQ multiplex PCR assay. The immuneACCESS repertoire file appears here via TCRdb, limited to in-frame rearrangements. These files lack a portion of the clones; in checked studies, under half of the deficit traces to unresolved V genes, and the cause of the others is not known. Here the sample has 40,000 to 50,000 clones; 88% occur a single time. The ten most abundant clones make up roughly 4.8% of the sample. The sequenced sample consisted of peripheral blood. Receptors were obtained from a human donor in a cohort sampled during active COVID-19.

This chain links TRBV3-1 (or the pseudogene TRBV3-2) with TRBJ2-1, with TRBD2 matching 8 bases. This CDR3 contains 16 residues. Germline V gene lookup returns CDR1 LGHDT and CDR2 YNNKEL (reference sequence). Trimming removed 1 base from V and 4 bases from J; junction bases left unmatched: 6. CDR3 coding DNA: TGTGCCAGCAGCCAAGGTCCAGCGGGAGCATACAATGAGCAGTTCTTC. This encodes CASSQGPAGAYNEQFF.

The chain joins TRBV5-6 to TRBJ1-2; 9 positions agree with TRBD1. J was trimmed by 7 bases and V by 4 bases; bases with no gene match: 2. The CDR3 spans 12 residues. Germline V gives CDR1 SGHDT, CDR2 YYEEEE. The CDR3 nucleotides are TGTGCCAGCAGCAGGACAGGGGTTGGCTACACCTTC. Translated: CASSRTGVGYTF.

The chain combines TRBV28 with TRBJ2-5, with 8 bases lining up with TRBD2. After removal of 4 bases from V and 3 bases from J, the junction contained 7 bases not matched to a gene. Germline CDR1 reads MDHEN; CDR2 reads SYDVKM. There are 15 residues in the CDR3. The DNA of the CDR3 is TGTGCCAGCAGTTCGTGGGTAGCGGGAAAAGAGACCCAGTACTTC. It specifies CASSSWVAGKETQYF. Variable domain in full (rest from reference TRBV28 and TRBJ2-5): DVKVTQSSRYLVKRTGEKVFLECVQDMDHENMFWYRQDPGLGLRLIYFSYDVKMKEKGDIPEGYSVSREKKERFSLILESASTNQTSMYLCASSSWVAGKETQYFGPGTRLLVL.

The rearrangement links TRBV7-3 to TRBJ2-1; the match to TRBD2 covers 13 bases. Trimming took 3 bases from V and 2 from J; bases not matched to a gene: 1. The CDR3 totals 16 residues. Germline CDR1 SGHTA, CDR2 FQGTGA. DNA of the CDR3: TGTGCCAGCAGCTTGGGACTAGCGGGACCCTACAATGAGCAGTTCTTC. Translation: CASSLGLAGPYNEQFF.

This rearrangement joins TRBV4-1 to TRBJ2-7; perhaps TRBD2 as D (6 bases). Germline loops: CDR1 MGHRA, CDR2 YSYEKL. The CDR3 length is 16 residues. Trimming took 1 base from V and 3 from J, leaving 16 bases between them. The CDR3 spells CASSQAGVAGIYEQYF. CDR3 coding DNA: TGCGCCAGCAGCCAAGCGGGGGTGGCGGGAATCTACGAGCAGTACTTC.

The chain uses TRBV30 and TRBJ1-5; no reliable D call. V dropped 1 base and J dropped 0 bases, with 4 bases sitting between them. The germline gives CDR1 GTSNPN, CDR2 SVGIG (reference sequence). This CDR3 has 13 residues. The CDR3 nucleotides are TGTGCCTGGAGTGCTTATAGCAATCAGCCCCAGCATTTT. Amino acid sequence: CAWSAYSNQPQHF.

This clone was seen a single time. This sequence joins TRBV7-3 and TRBJ1-1; the D is unclear. CDR3 length: 13 amino acids. The ends were cut back, 0 bases at V and 5 bases at J, with 7 bases in the middle. CDR1 and CDR2 (germline): SGHTA, FQGTGA. The CDR3 DNA follows: TGTGCCAGCAGCTTAACTACAAGAACTGAAGCTTTCTTT. Translation: CASSLTTRTEAFF.

The chain recombines TRBV7-9 with TRBJ1-5; 9 nucleotides line up with TRBD1. Germline V gene sequence: CDR1 SEHNR, CDR2 FQNEAQ (reference sequence). The CDR3 has 16 amino acids. J was trimmed by 4 bases and V by 5 bases; bases with no gene match: 9. CDR3 coding DNA: TGTGCCAGCAGCAGAACCGGGACAGGGCGAAATCAGCCCCAGCATTTT. Encoded protein: CASSRTGTGRNQPQHF.

The chain couples TRBV11-3 to TRBJ2-6; D is possibly TRBD2 (5 bases). Germline CDR1 reads SGHNT; CDR2 reads YENEEA. There are 16 residues in the CDR3. Trimming cost V 4 bases and J 0 bases, with 10 bases left between them. The CDR3 spells CASSSQGSSGANVLTF. The CDR3 DNA reads as TGTGCCAGCAGCTCCCAAGGGAGCTCTGGGGCCAACGTCCTGACTTTC.

The genes are TRBV7-2 and TRBJ2-1; D is ambiguous. The CDR3 totals 13 residues. Trimming removed 4 bases from V and 6 bases from J, with 10 bases in between. Germline V gene lookup returns CDR1 SGHTA and CDR2 FQGNSA. This CDR3 reads CASSSYSPNEQFF. The CDR3 DNA sequence: TGTGCCAGCAGCTCCTATAGCCCCAATGAGCAGTTCTTC.

The chain combines TRBV5-1 with TRBJ1-1; tentative D call: TRBD1 (6 bases). The germline gives CDR1 SGHRS, CDR2 YFSETQ. V lost 0 bases to trimming and J lost 6 bases, with 15 bases between them. This CDR3 has 15 residues. For the CDR3, the DNA is TGCGCCAGCAGCTTGGTCTCTACAGGGATATCTGAAGCTTTCTTT. Translated, it gives CASSLVSTGISEAFF.

The count of this clone is one. The chain uses TRBV28 and TRBJ1-2, with D maybe TRBD1 (6 bases). This CDR3 spans 13 amino acids. The V end was cut by 7 bases, the J end by 5 bases, with 14 bases between. In germline, CDR1 is MDHEN, CDR2 SYDVKM. Here the CDR3 reads CASTIRQDYGYTF. The DNA for the CDR3 is TGTGCCAGCACCATTCGACAGGATTATGGCTACACCTTC.

This clone was seen just once. V is TRBV11-2 and J is TRBJ2-1; 8 bases fit TRBD2. This CDR3 contains 14 residues. Trimming cost V 6 bases and J 7 bases; bases outside gene matches: 8. Germline CDR1 is SGHAT and CDR2 is FQNNGV. The DNA for the CDR3 is TGTGCCAGCAGGAGGTCTGGCGGGAGGAATGAGCAGTTCTTC. It is translated as CASRRSGGRNEQFF.

The chain couples TRBV19 to TRBJ1-4; D is perhaps TRBD1 (6 bases). The CDR3 is made up of 14 amino acids. V lost 4 bases to trimming and J lost 7 bases, with 13 bases between them. From germline, CDR1 is LNHDA and CDR2 SQIVND (reference sequence). The CDR3 sequence is CASSKPRDIEKLFF. The CDR3 nucleotides are TGTGCCAGTAGTAAACCCCGGGACATTGAAAAACTGTTTTTT.

This sequence joins TRBV4-1 and TRBJ2-7, with 9 bases fitting TRBD1. Germline V gene lookup returns CDR1 MGHRA and CDR2 YSYEKL. The ends lost 4 bases at V and 3 bases at J; junction bases unmatched: 10. The CDR3 length is 16 residues. The CDR3 nucleotides are TGCGCCAGCAGCCCAGCCGGAGACAGGGGGATCTACGAGCAGTACTTC. It codes for CASSPAGDRGIYEQYF.

CDR3 sequence reads: CASSSPGTGIGEKLFF. CDR3 in DNA: TGTGCCAGCAGTTCCCCCGGGACAGGGATAGGTGAAAAACTGTTTTTT. The chain carries TRBV27 and TRBJ1-4; 9 bases agree with TRBD1. The V segment lost 4 bases and the J segment 7 bases; nucleotides outside the gene matches: 10. CDR3 length: 16 residues. Germline-derived CDR1 and CDR2 are MNHEY and SMNVEV (reference sequence).

J is TRBJ2-3 and V is TRBV7-7; D not certain. Trimming took 2 bases from V and 0 from J, leaving 9 bases between them. Germline V lookup: CDR1 SSHAT, CDR2 FNYEAQ (reference sequence). The CDR3 is made up of 15 amino acids. The chain's CDR3 is CASSLHSRSTDTQYF. Written as DNA, the CDR3 is TGTGCCAGCAGCTTACACAGCCGAAGCACAGATACGCAGTATTTT.